These 6 T cell receptor beta chains were all obtained from the same sample, sequenced in a study of blood T cell repertoires in COVID-19. The protocol was immunoSEQ multiplex PCR, while the TCRdb copy is restricted to in-frame clones and leaves out a portion. The table lists some 530,000 clones, over 75% of them singletons. The source material was peripheral blood. These receptors came from a human donor in a cohort sampled during active COVID-19.

The genes are TRBV30 and TRBJ1-4; the D gene is possibly TRBD1 (6 bases). CDR3 length: 12 amino acids. Per germline, CDR1 GTSNPN and CDR2 SVGIG (reference sequence). V was trimmed by 2 bases and J by 8 bases, leaving 9 bases between them. The CDR3 DNA is TGTGCCTGGAGTTCAGGGGCCGAAAAACTGTTTTTT. Its protein is CAWSSGAEKLFF.

This clone appeared a single time. This chain uses TRBV9 with TRBJ2-1; weak D call: TRBD2 (5 bases). This CDR3 contains 15 residues. V lost 0 bases to trimming and J lost 4 bases, with 11 bases between them. CDR1 and CDR2 from the germline V gene are SGDLS and YYNGEE. CDR3 in DNA: TGTGCCAGCAGCGTAGTCCCTAGCTTATACAATGAGCAGTTCTTC. It codes for CASSVVPSLYNEQFF.

This clone was seen once. J is TRBJ1-2 and V is TRBV28; perhaps TRBD1 as D (6 bases). The CDR3 loop spans 13 amino acids. CDR1 and CDR2 (germline): MDHEN, SYDVKM. CDR3: CASVAPGVYGYTF. The CDR3 nucleotides read TGTGCTTCCGTCGCCCCAGGGGTTTATGGCTACACCTTC.

The chain recombines TRBV6-5 with TRBJ1-1; D is unresolved. Trimming took 6 bases from V and 0 from J, leaving 11 bases between them. CDR3 length: 14 amino acids. Germline-derived CDR1 and CDR2 are MNHEY and SVGAGI. Here the CDR3 DNA reads TGTGCCAGCAGCGTTCGGGAACTGAACACTGAAGCTTTCTTT. Translation gives CASSVRELNTEAFF.

Details on this clone: Other DNA sequences from this sample encode an identical CDR3 as well. The rearrangement uses TRBV5-1 and TRBJ2-5, with D possibly TRBD1 on 6 matching bases. V lost 2 bases and J 3 bases, leaving 11 bases between the germline ends. CDR3 length: 14 amino acids. Germline lookup yields CDR1 SGHRS and CDR2 YFSETQ. CDR3: CASSLQGGEETQYF. CDR3 DNA: TGCGCCAGCAGCTTACAGGGTGGAGAAGAGACCCAGTACTTC.

A few counts support this clone. The chain employs TRBV9 and TRBJ2-7; 9 bases line up with TRBD2. Trimming at V came to 2 bases and at J to 0 bases, leaving 0 bases not matched to a gene. Germline-derived CDR1 and CDR2 are SGDLS and YYNGEE. This CDR3 is 14 amino acids long. The CDR3 protein is CASSVSGGSYEQYF. CDR3 nucleotides: TGTGCCAGCAGCGTTAGCGGGGGCTCCTACGAGCAGTACTTC.